Listed below are T cell receptor beta chains from one sample, sequenced in a study of cytomegalovirus exposure and HLA in healthy donors. The repertoire was sequenced with immunoSEQ multiplex PCR; TCRdb's copy has only in-frame clones and lacks some. The sample shows around 140,000 clones, just under 80% of them seen only once. The sample was PBMCs. The receptors were gathered from a woman younger than 35 in good health and CMV-seronegative. CDR3s include the opening cysteine and the closing phenylalanine or tryptophan. A D gene is named only where the DNA matches it firmly. Clone size is given for some rows only: seen once, a few or many times, or a class if the clone is expanded.

v_gene: TRBV7-9
abundance: NA
j_gene: TRBJ1-2
d_gene: NA
CDR3nt: TGTGCCAGCAGCGCATCAAACTTCCTAGGCTACACCTTC
CDR3aa: CASSASNFLGYTF

v_gene: TRBV30
abundance: NA
j_gene: TRBJ1-2
d_gene: TRBD1
CDR3nt: TGTGCCTGTCCCATCGGGACAGGGATTGGATATGGCTACACCTTC
CDR3aa: CACPIGTGIGYGYTF

v_gene: TRBV11-2
abundance: NA
j_gene: TRBJ2-3
d_gene: TRBD2
CDR3nt: TGTGCCAGCAGCGTTAATAGCGGGAGGGCTGCAGATACGCAGTATTTT
CDR3aa: CASSVNSGRAADTQYF

v_gene: TRBV27
abundance: NA
j_gene: TRBJ2-5
d_gene: NA
CDR3nt: TGTGCCAGCAGTTTATGGGGCGGGATCCGGGAGACCCAGTACTTC
CDR3aa: CASSLWGGIRETQYF

v_gene: TRBV30
abundance: NA
j_gene: TRBJ1-1
d_gene: NA
CDR3nt: TGTGCCTGGAGGCTCGGAGGTGCTGAAGCTTTCTTT
CDR3aa: CAWRLGGAEAFF

v_gene: TRBV5-1
abundance: NA
j_gene: TRBJ1-1
d_gene: NA
CDR3nt: TGCGCCAGCAGCTTACCGACATACGGGGACACTGAAGCTTTCTTT
CDR3aa: CASSLPTYGDTEAFF

v_gene: TRBV5-1
abundance: few
j_gene: TRBJ2-3
d_gene: NA
CDR3nt: TGCGCCAGCAGCTTGAGGCCGGGGGAAGCGGTAACAGATACGCAGTATTTT
CDR3aa: CASSLRPGEAVTDTQYF

v_gene: TRBV5-1
abundance: NA
j_gene: TRBJ1-2
d_gene: NA
CDR3nt: TGCGCCAGCCGGGACACCCTTAACTATGGCTACACCTTC
CDR3aa: CASRDTLNYGYTF

v_gene: TRBV2
abundance: NA
j_gene: TRBJ1-2
d_gene: TRBD1
CDR3nt: TGTGCCAGCAGTGAATGGGTCCAGGGGGCTGGCTACACCTTC
CDR3aa: CASSEWVQGAGYTF

v_gene: TRBV2
abundance: NA
j_gene: TRBJ2-1
d_gene: NA
CDR3nt: TGTGCCAGCAGTGAAGCCCGGAGCCAGTCCGGTGAGCAGTTCTTC
CDR3aa: CASSEARSQSGEQFF

v_gene: TRBV5-1
abundance: NA
j_gene: TRBJ2-7
d_gene: TRBD1
CDR3nt: TGCGCCAGCAGCTTGCAACCGGGACAGGGAAACGAGCAGTACTTC
CDR3aa: CASSLQPGQGNEQYF

v_gene: TRBV4-1
abundance: few
j_gene: TRBJ1-2
d_gene: NA
CDR3nt: TGCGCCAGCAGCCAAGGACAGATCTATGGCTACACCTTC
CDR3aa: CASSQGQIYGYTF

v_gene: TRBV2
abundance: once
j_gene: TRBJ2-3
d_gene: NA
CDR3nt: TGTGCCAGCAGTCTAGACACAGATACGCAGTATTTT
CDR3aa: CASSLDTDTQYF

v_gene: TRBV4-1
abundance: NA
j_gene: TRBJ1-5
d_gene: NA
CDR3nt: TGCGCCAGCAGCCAAGTCGGCAGGGAACGGGATCAGCCCCAGCATTTT
CDR3aa: CASSQVGRERDQPQHF

v_gene: TRBV5-1
abundance: NA
j_gene: TRBJ1-5
d_gene: NA
CDR3nt: TGCGCCAGCAGCTTGTCAGGCAATCAGCCCCAGCATTTT
CDR3aa: CASSLSGNQPQHF

v_gene: TRBV5-1
abundance: NA
j_gene: TRBJ2-7
d_gene: TRBD2
CDR3nt: TGCGCCAGCAGCTTGGTACTAGCGGGAGGGGACGAGCAGTACTTC
CDR3aa: CASSLVLAGGDEQYF

v_gene: TRBV6-5
abundance: NA
j_gene: TRBJ1-2
d_gene: TRBD1
CDR3nt: TGTGCCAGCAGTTACCGGGGGACAGGAGTAGATGGCTACACCTTC
CDR3aa: CASSYRGTGVDGYTF

v_gene: TRBV18
abundance: NA
j_gene: TRBJ2-1
d_gene: TRBD2
CDR3nt: TGTGCCAGCTCAGAGTCTAGCGGGATGTATGAGCAGTTCTTC
CDR3aa: CASSESSGMYEQFF

v_gene: TRBV30
abundance: NA
j_gene: TRBJ1-2
d_gene: NA
CDR3nt: TGTGCCTGGAGTGTACCCCGCAGGCTCGCGGGCTACACCTTC
CDR3aa: CAWSVPRRLAGYTF

v_gene: TRBV5-4
abundance: NA
j_gene: TRBJ2-1
d_gene: TRBD2
CDR3nt: TGTGCCAGCAGGCTAGCGGACCGTACTGAGCAGTTCTTC
CDR3aa: CASRLADRTEQFF

v_gene: TRBV6-1
abundance: NA
j_gene: TRBJ2-1
d_gene: NA
CDR3nt: TGTGCCAGCAGGCCACTTAACAATGAGCAGTTCTTC
CDR3aa: CASRPLNNEQFF

v_gene: TRBV6-6
abundance: few
j_gene: TRBJ2-4
d_gene: NA
CDR3nt: TGTGCCAGCAGTTACCTGGGACACGGAAAAAACATTCAGTACTTC
CDR3aa: CASSYLGHGKNIQYF

v_gene: TRBV5-6
abundance: NA
j_gene: TRBJ1-1
d_gene: NA
CDR3nt: TGTGCCAGCAGCTTTGGCGATCTCCGACGGGGTTTCTTT
CDR3aa: CASSFGDLRRGFF

v_gene: TRBV7-6
abundance: once
j_gene: TRBJ1-1
d_gene: NA
CDR3nt: TGTGCCAGCAGCCCACCCTATTCGAACACTGAAGCTTTCTTT
CDR3aa: CASSPPYSNTEAFF

v_gene: TRBV27
abundance: NA
j_gene: TRBJ2-7
d_gene: NA
CDR3nt: TGTGCCAGCAGTTTATCGGGACAACCGGATTTCTACGAGCAGTACTTC
CDR3aa: CASSLSGQPDFYEQYF

v_gene: TRBV2
abundance: once
j_gene: TRBJ2-7
d_gene: TRBD1
CDR3nt: TGTGCCAGCACCGGGGACAGTTTCCGGTCCTACGAGCAGTACTTC
CDR3aa: CASTGDSFRSYEQYF

v_gene: TRBV5-1
abundance: NA
j_gene: TRBJ1-5
d_gene: TRBD1
CDR3nt: TGCGCCAGCAGCTTGGATGGACAGGGCGGCCAGCCCCAGCATTTT
CDR3aa: CASSLDGQGGQPQHF

v_gene: TRBV5-1
abundance: few
j_gene: TRBJ2-3
d_gene: TRBD2
CDR3nt: TGCGCCAGCAGCAACGGACTAGCGGGAGCTTGGGGCGATACGCAGTATTTT
CDR3aa: CASSNGLAGAWGDTQYF

v_gene: TRBV30
abundance: few
j_gene: TRBJ1-1
d_gene: TRBD1
CDR3nt: TGTGCCTGGAGTGTGACAGGGGACACTGAAGCTTTCTTT
CDR3aa: CAWSVTGDTEAFF

v_gene: TRBV5-6
abundance: NA
j_gene: TRBJ2-1
d_gene: NA
CDR3nt: TGTGCCAGCGGCCACAGGGAGGGTCCCAATGAGCAGTTCTTC
CDR3aa: CASGHREGPNEQFF

v_gene: TRBV6-6
abundance: NA
j_gene: TRBJ2-7
d_gene: TRBD2
CDR3nt: TGTGCCAGTGGGACTAGCTCCTACGAGCAGTACTTC
CDR3aa: CASGTSSYEQYF

v_gene: TRBV4-1
abundance: once
j_gene: TRBJ1-1
d_gene: NA
CDR3nt: TGCGCCAGCAGCCAAGAAGGTAGGGGTTTTGTCGGTGAAGCTTTCTTT
CDR3aa: CASSQEGRGFVGEAFF

v_gene: TRBV25-1
abundance: once
j_gene: TRBJ1-2
d_gene: TRBD1
CDR3nt: TGTGCCAGCAGTCGACAGGGGGCATCCTCCTATGGCTACACCTTC
CDR3aa: CASSRQGASSYGYTF

v_gene: TRBV5-6
abundance: NA
j_gene: TRBJ1-2
d_gene: TRBD1
CDR3nt: TGTGCCAGCAGCTTGGCCGGAGGGACAGGGGTTGGCTACACCTTC
CDR3aa: CASSLAGGTGVGYTF